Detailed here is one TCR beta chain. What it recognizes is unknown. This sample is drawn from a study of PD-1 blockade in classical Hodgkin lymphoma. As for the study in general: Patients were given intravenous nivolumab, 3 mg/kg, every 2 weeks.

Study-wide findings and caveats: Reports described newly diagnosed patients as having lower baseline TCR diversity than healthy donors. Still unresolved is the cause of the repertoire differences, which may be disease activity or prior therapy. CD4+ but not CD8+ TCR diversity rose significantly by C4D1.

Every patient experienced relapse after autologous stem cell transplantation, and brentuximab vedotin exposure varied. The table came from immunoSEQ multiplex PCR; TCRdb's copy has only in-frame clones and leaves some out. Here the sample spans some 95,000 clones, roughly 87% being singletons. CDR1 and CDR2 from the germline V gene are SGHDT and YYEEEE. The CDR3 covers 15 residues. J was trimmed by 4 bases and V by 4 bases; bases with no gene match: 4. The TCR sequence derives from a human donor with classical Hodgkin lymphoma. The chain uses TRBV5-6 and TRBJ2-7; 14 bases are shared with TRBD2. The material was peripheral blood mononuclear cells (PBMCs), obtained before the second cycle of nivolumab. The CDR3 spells CASSPGTSGGYEQYF. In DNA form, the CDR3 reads TGTGCCAGCAGCCCAGGGACTAGCGGGGGATACGAGCAGTACTTC.